What follows are 16 T cell receptor beta chains derived from one specimen sequenced in a study of post-analysis software for immune sequencing data. General study results and limits: TRBV segments more frequent in patients than in controls numbered five and included TRBV5-6, TRBV5-1 and TRBV20-1.

Libraries were made from TCR beta cDNA, and they carried unique molecular identifiers. TCRdb fed the PCR reads into MiXCR, producing one record per CDR3 protein. The table lists 500,000 to 600,000 distinct CDR3 sequences, 44% of them singletons. Their target antigens are unknown. The specimen was blood. These receptors all come from a girl between 10 and 17 years old with multiple sclerosis.

The CDR3, as DNA: TGCGCCAGCAGCTCGGATCAGGGCCACGAGCAGTACTTC. The encoded protein is CASSSDQGHEQYF. The chain combines TRBV5-1 with TRBJ2-7; a possible D gene is TRBD1 (5 bases). V was shortened by 3 bases and J by 5 bases, with 12 bases between the two germline ends. The CDR3 is made up of 13 amino acids. Germline CDR1 SGHRS, CDR2 YFSETQ.

This clonotype was counted a few times. The chain carries TRBV9 and TRBJ1-1; D is undetermined. The CDR3 runs to 13 residues. V was shortened by 3 bases and J by 3 bases, with 9 bases between the two germline ends. Per the germline V gene, CDR1 is SGDLS and CDR2 is YYNGEE. The CDR3 DNA is TGTGCCAGCAGCGCCAGGATAGACACTGAAGCTTTCTTT. It is translated as CASSARIDTEAFF.

This chain links TRBV11-2 with TRBJ2-1, with D perhaps TRBD1 or TRBD2 (6 bases each). This CDR3 region has 11 residues. Between the trimmed V and J ends, which lost 5 bases and 15 bases, there was a span of 14 bases. CDR1 and CDR2 from the germline V gene are SGHAT and FQNNGV. The CDR3 spells CASSGGLIGFF. The CDR3 nucleotides read TGTGCCAGCAGCGGGGGGCTAATAGGGTTCTTC.

This CDR3 is CASSQGASGRWSEQFF. The DNA for the CDR3 is TGTGCCAGCAGCCAAGGGGCTAGCGGGAGGTGGAGTGAGCAGTTCTTC. The chain carries TRBV3-1 and TRBJ2-1, with 11 bases identical to TRBD2. This CDR3 region has 16 residues. Looked up from germline, CDR1 is LGHDT and CDR2 is YNNKEL (reference sequence). V shed 1 base, J shed 9 bases, and the junction held 8 bases outside the gene matches.

The J gene is TRBJ2-7, the V gene TRBV11-2; unclear D gene. Trimming removed 2 bases at V and 3 bases at J, with 14 bases between. The CDR3 extends over 15 amino acids. Germline V CDR1 and CDR2: SGHAT, FQNNGV. The CDR3 spells CASSLRMDGRYEQYF. The CDR3 coding sequence is TGTGCCAGCAGCTTACGTATGGACGGACGCTACGAGCAGTACTTC.

The J gene is TRBJ2-7, the V gene TRBV6-6; 11 nucleotides match TRBD1. The CDR3 covers 14 residues. Germline V gives CDR1 MNHNY, CDR2 SVGAGI (reference sequence). V lost 7 bases, J lost 5 bases, and 7 bases stayed unmatched. The CDR3 reads CASTRRTGGDEQYF. The CDR3 DNA reads TGTGCCAGCACCCGGAGGACAGGGGGCGACGAGCAGTACTTC.

The V and J genes are TRBV5-6 and TRBJ2-1; D is unclear. Germline CDR1 reads SGHDT; CDR2 reads YYEEEE. The CDR3 has 13 residues. Deletions cut 3 bases from V and 4 bases from J, with 8 bases between. The DNA of the CDR3 is TGTGCCAGCAGCTCCACATTATACAATGAGCAGTTCTTC. It is translated as CASSSTLYNEQFF.

This clonotype was picked up a small number of times. The chain has TRBV5-1 and TRBJ2-5, with no clear D. The DNA end is more similar to TRBJ2-7, so the J call may be wrong. CDR3 length equals 14 residues. Looked up from germline, CDR1 is SGHRS and CDR2 is YFSETQ. The CDR3 coding sequence is TGCGCCAGCAGCTTAGATTTAGGGAAGGGCGAGCAGTACTTC. This translates into CASSLDLGKGEQYF.

In DNA, the CDR3 is TGCAGTGCTAGACCACCCCCTCACAGGGTTGGTAACTATGGCTACACCTTC. Protein product: CSARPPPHRVGNYGYTF. The chain carries TRBV20-1 and TRBJ1-2, with a tentative D call TRBD1 (6 bases). This CDR3 is built from 17 residues. Trimming cost V 2 bases and J 1 base, with 20 bases left between them. Germline V gene data show CDR1 as DFQATT and CDR2 as SNEGSKA (reference sequence).

This clonotype was observed a single time. The rearrangement links TRBV20-1 to TRBJ2-4; 10 bases map to TRBD1. The CDR3 has 14 amino acids. V gave up 3 bases and J gave up 9 bases; unmatched junction bases: 8. Germline V gene lookup returns CDR1 DFQATT and CDR2 SNEGSKA (reference sequence). The chain's CDR3 is CSASGDRGRGIQYF. The CDR3 DNA is TGCAGTGCTAGTGGTGACAGGGGGCGAGGCATTCAGTACTTC.

In this sample, this clonotype turned up a few times. The chain links TRBV10-3 to TRBJ1-2, with TRBD1 matching over 8 bases. This CDR3 region has 15 residues. Germline V CDR1 and CDR2: ENHRY, SYGVKD. Trimming at V came to 4 bases and at J to 3 bases, leaving 7 bases not matched to a gene. Here the CDR3 DNA reads TGTGCCATCAGTGCGGGGCACAGGGGGGACTATGGCTACACCTTC. Translated: CAISAGHRGDYGYTF.

The V gene is TRBV6-6, the J gene TRBJ1-5, with D perhaps matching TRBD1 (5 bases). Trimming pared 4 bases from V and 7 bases from J, leaving 14 bases between. The CDR3 has 14 amino acids. The germline V gene encodes CDR1 MNHNY and CDR2 SVGAGI (reference sequence). The CDR3 region has the DNA TGTGCCAGCAGTTCCCGGACTGGGGACCAGCCCCAGCATTTT. It translates to CASSSRTGDQPQHF.

The V and J genes are TRBV5-1 and TRBJ2-7; 7 bases are a match to TRBD1. The length of the CDR3 is 14 residues. Losses at the gene ends were 4 bases for V and 4 bases for J; bases not matched to a gene: 8. The V gene's germline CDR1 is SGHRS and CDR2 YFSETQ. The CDR3 nucleotides are TGCGCCAGCAGCCCTAGGGACAGAGAATACGAGCAGTACTTC. Encoded protein: CASSPRDREYEQYF.

The chain employs TRBV14 and TRBJ2-3; D is uncertain. The CDR3 runs to 15 residues. V was trimmed by 4 bases and J by 2 bases, leaving 13 bases between them. The germline V gene encodes CDR1 SGHDN and CDR2 FVKESK. CDR3 DNA sequence: TGTGCCAGCAGCCCTTACCTCAAAAACACAGATACGCAGTATTTT. Its protein product is CASSPYLKNTDTQYF.

The chain is built from TRBV5-1 and TRBJ1-2; D remains ambiguous. Trimming pared 3 bases from V and 5 bases from J, leaving 14 bases between. From germline, CDR1 is SGHRS and CDR2 YFSETQ. The CDR3 spans 14 residues. For the CDR3, the DNA is TGCGCCAGCAGCTCCGCCAGTCCGGCATATGGCTACACCTTC. Translated, it gives CASSSASPAYGYTF.

The chain is built from TRBV25-1 and TRBJ2-3, with D hard to call. V dropped 2 bases and J dropped 1 base, with 10 bases sitting between them. This CDR3 spans 15 amino acids. Looked up from germline, CDR1 is MGHDK and CDR2 is SYGVNS. Here the CDR3 DNA reads TGTGCCAGCAGTGAAGACCACACCGGCACAGATACGCAGTATTTT. It translates to CASSEDHTGTDTQYF.